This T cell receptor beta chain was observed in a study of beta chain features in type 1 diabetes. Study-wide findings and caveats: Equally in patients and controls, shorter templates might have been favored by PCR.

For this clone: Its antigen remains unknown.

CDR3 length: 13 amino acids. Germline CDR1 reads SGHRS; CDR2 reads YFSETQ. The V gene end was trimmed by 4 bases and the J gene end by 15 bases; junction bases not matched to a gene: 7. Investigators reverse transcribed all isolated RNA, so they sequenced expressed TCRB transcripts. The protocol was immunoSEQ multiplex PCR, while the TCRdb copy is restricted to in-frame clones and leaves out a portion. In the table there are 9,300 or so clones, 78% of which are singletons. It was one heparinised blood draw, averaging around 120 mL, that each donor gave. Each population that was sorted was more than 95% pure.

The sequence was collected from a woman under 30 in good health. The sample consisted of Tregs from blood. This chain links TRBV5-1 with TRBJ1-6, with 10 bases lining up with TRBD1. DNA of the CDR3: TGCGCCAGCAGCCCAAGACAGGGGGCCCTCCTCCACTTT. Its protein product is CASSPRQGALLHF. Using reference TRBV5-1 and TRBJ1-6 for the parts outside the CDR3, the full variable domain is KAGVTQTPRYLIKTRGQQVTLSCSPISGHRSVSWYQQTPGQGLQFLFEYFSETQRNKGNFPGRFSGRQFSNSRSEMNVSTLELGDSALYLCASSPRQGALLHFGNGTRLTVT.